One sample yielded the 5 T cell receptor beta chains listed below, sequenced in a study of CXCR3-negative and CXCR3-positive naive CD8 T cells. Findings and caveats of the study: CXCR3-positive naive cells had TRB CDR3s that were more hydrophobic than CXCR3-negative naive cells had.

Their recognized antigens are unknown. The authors prepared UMI-labeled TRB cDNA libraries by 5' RACE. TCRdb derives one entry per CDR3 protein from the 5' RACE reads, leaving out DNA. With some 150,000 distinct CDR3 sequences in the sample, the ten largest clones hold approximately 0.4%. Sample: naive CXCR3+ CD8+ T cells from blood. Subset defined: CD45RO-CCR7+CD27+CD95- naive CD8+ T cells expressing CXCR3 (TNR3+). These receptors all stem from a human donor in good health. Some clones in this sample may be carry-over from other donors' samples.

V and J are TRBV7-8 and TRBJ1-4. The CDR3 length is 21 residues. Germline V gene sequence: CDR1 SGHVS, CDR2 FQNEAQ. The CDR3: CASSVWYEGRPAASTNEKLFF.

The chain carries TRBV7-9 and TRBJ1-1. The germline V gene encodes CDR1 SEHNR and CDR2 FQNEAQ (reference sequence). The CDR3 covers 14 residues. The CDR3 sequence: CASSSPRRVTEAFF.

The chain combines TRBV30 with TRBJ2-1; the D gene TCRdb calls, TRBD1, cannot be checked with no DNA. This CDR3 has 15 amino acids. In germline, CDR1 is GTSNPN, CDR2 SVGIG (reference sequence). This CDR3 reads CAWRAWAGDYNEQFF.

The chain carries TRBV4-3 and TRBJ2-5. The CDR3 extends over 14 amino acids. Germline CDR1 is LGHNA and CDR2 is YSLEER. CDR3 loop: CASSPDLGMETQYF.

J is TRBJ1-2 and V is TRBV5-5; TCRdb gives TRBD1 as the D gene, but with no DNA this cannot be confirmed. This CDR3 is built from 14 residues. Germline-derived CDR1 and CDR2 are SGHKS and YYEKEE (reference sequence). CDR3 in amino acids: CASSFLGRGDGYTF.